These 6 T cell receptor beta chains were sequenced from one sample in a study of shared clonotypes between healthy human individuals. Data came from immunoSEQ multiplex PCR; TCRdb stores just in-frame clones and leaves some out. The sample includes 2 million to 2.5 million clones, under 97% seen only once; the top ten take roughly 0.13%. The sequenced sample consisted of naive CD4+ T cells sorted from blood. Subset in this sample: CD45RA+ positively selected. Receptor source: a man aged 18 to 30 in good health.

The rearrangement uses TRBV11-2 and TRBJ2-7; D might be TRBD2 (6 bases). This CDR3 spans 14 amino acids. With 2 bases removed from V and 3 bases from J, the gap between germline ends came to 11 bases. In germline, CDR1 is SGHAT, CDR2 FQNNGV. The CDR3 DNA follows: TGTGCCAGCAGCTTAAATTGGGGGGACTACGAGCAGTACTTC. The encoded protein is CASSLNWGDYEQYF. Together with reference TRBV11-2 and TRBJ2-7, the CDR3 gives the full variable domain: EAGVAQSPRYKIIEKRQSVAFWCNPISGHATLYWYQQILGQGPKLLIQFQNNGVVDDSQLPKDRFSAERLKGVDSTLKIQPAKLEDSAVYLCASSLNWGDYEQYFGPGTRLTVT.

J is TRBJ2-7 and V is TRBV7-2; 10 nucleotides align to TRBD2. The CDR3 has 16 amino acids. Germline V CDR1 and CDR2: SGHTA, FQGNSA. V gave up 1 base and J gave up 4 bases; unmatched junction bases: 7. The CDR3 nucleotides are TGTGCCAGCAGCTTAGAGGGCGCTAGCGGGAGTTACGAGCAGTACTTC. It yields the protein CASSLEGASGSYEQYF.

This sequence joins TRBV10-3 and TRBJ2-7, with D perhaps assigned TRBD1 or TRBD2 (6 bases each). The V gene's germline CDR1 is ENHRY and CDR2 SYGVKD. The V end was cut by 9 bases, the J end by 7 bases, with 16 bases between. The CDR3 totals 12 residues. DNA for the CDR3: TGTGCCATAAGAGGAGGGGGTCGAGAGCAGTACTTC. Translating gives CAIRGGGREQYF.

The V gene is TRBV19, the J gene TRBJ2-2; D is ambiguous. The CDR3 totals 13 residues. Germline assignment: CDR1 LNHDA and CDR2 SQIVND (reference sequence). Trimming stripped 5 bases from V and 1 base from J, with 5 bases between. CDR3 in amino acids: CASSYQNTGELFF. The CDR3 region has the DNA TGTGCCAGTAGTTATCAGAACACCGGGGAGCTGTTTTTT.

V gene TRBV11-2 combines with J gene TRBJ2-1; TRBD2 matches 10 bases. With V trimmed by 5 bases and J by 7 bases, 11 bases remained unmatched. The CDR3 consists of 16 residues. Germline V CDR1 and CDR2: SGHAT, FQNNGV. For the CDR3, the DNA is TGTGCCAGCAGCGACCGAACTAGCGGGAAGGCTAATGAGCAGTTCTTC. Encoded protein: CASSDRTSGKANEQFF.

The chain employs TRBV28 and TRBJ1-2, with 8 nucleotides matching TRBD1. The V gene end was trimmed by 6 bases and the J gene end by 6 bases; junction bases not matched to a gene: 9. This CDR3 is built from 14 residues. In germline, CDR1 is MDHEN, CDR2 SYDVKM. The DNA for the CDR3 is TGTGCCAGCAGAGATACCGGGACAGGAAATGGCTACACCTTC. Amino acid sequence: CASRDTGTGNGYTF.